A single sample gave rise to the 26 T cell receptor beta chains below, sequenced in a study of blood T cells in healthy people across ages. It was with a sample-barcoded 5' primer and a J-beta primer mix that a second PCR of about 6 to 12 cycles was run. TCRdb fed the 5' RACE reads into MiXCR, producing one record per CDR3 protein. The sample consists of 600,000 to 800,000 distinct CDR3 sequences, approximately 52% of them appearing once. Sequences were obtained from blood. The receptors derive from a woman older than 75 in good health.

This clonotype was recorded at least ten times. The V call is TRBV7-9, the J call TRBJ2-7, with TRBD2 matching over 9 bases. The germline CDR1 and CDR2 sequences are SEHNR and FQNEAQ (reference sequence). The CDR3 loop spans 15 amino acids. V trimming: 4 bases; J trimming: 2 bases; junction bases outside the gene matches: 6. CDR3 residues: CASSYGLAQTYEQYF. The DNA of the CDR3 is TGTGCCAGCAGCTACGGACTAGCGCAAACCTACGAGCAGTACTTC.

Points on this clonotype: One base away lies a much larger clone, so this may be a sequencing read error. The V and J genes are TRBV12-3 or TRBV12-4 and TRBJ2-5; tentatively, D is TRBD2 (6 bases). Matching the DNA end better, TRBJ2-7 makes the J call doubtful. The CDR3 loop spans 15 amino acids. The CDR3 sequence: CASSPDGGSSHEQYF. DNA of the CDR3: TGTGCCAGCAGCCCGGATGGAGGGTCTAGCCACGAGCAGTACTTC.

This clonotype was recorded many times. The V gene is TRBV29-1, the J gene TRBJ2-7, with 7 nucleotides matching TRBD2. V shed 3 bases and J 9 bases; nucleotides not matched to a gene: 11. In germline, CDR1 is SQVTM, CDR2 ANQGSEA. This CDR3 has 13 residues. The CDR3 DNA reads TGCAGCGTTGAGGCGGGAGACCTAGGGGTGCAGTACTTC. Amino acid sequence: CSVEAGDLGVQYF.

This chain uses TRBV4-3 with TRBJ2-7, with D possibly TRBD1 on 5 matching bases. This CDR3 is 13 amino acids long. The germline V and J ends were trimmed by 1 base and 9 bases, with 13 bases remaining between them. Germline-derived CDR1 and CDR2 are LGHNA and YSLEER. This CDR3 reads CASSQAIQGVQYF. Here the CDR3 DNA reads TGCGCCAGCAGCCAAGCCATCCAGGGTGTGCAGTACTTC.

This clonotype turned up a few times. V is TRBV14 and J is TRBJ2-7, with 8 bases that match TRBD2. Trimming removed 0 bases from V and 7 bases from J; junction bases left unmatched: 8. Germline CDR1 SGHDN, CDR2 FVKESK. CDR3 length: 15 amino acids. For the CDR3, the DNA is TGTGCCAGCAGCCAAGATCAGTCGAGCGGGAGAGAGCAGTACTTC. This translates into CASSQDQSSGREQYF.

This clonotype turned up a few times. In DNA, the CDR3 is TGTGCCACCAGCAGAGCAGCGGGAGCGGGAGATACGCAGTATTTT. The encoded protein is CATSRAAGAGDTQYF. This sequence joins TRBV15 and TRBJ2-3, with 8 nucleotides matching TRBD2. The CDR3 consists of 15 residues. Trimming took 1 base from V and 5 from J; bases not matched to a gene: 5. The germline V gene has CDR1 LNHNV and CDR2 YYDKDF (reference sequence).

This clonotype appeared many times. V and J are TRBV6-2 or TRBV6-3 and TRBJ1-2; the match to TRBD1 covers 7 bases. The CDR3 extends over 14 amino acids. CDR1 is MNHEY, CDR2 SVGEGT, per germline. V was pared by 6 bases and J by 6 bases, with 10 bases of the junction left unmatched. The CDR3 nucleotides are TGTGCCAGCAGCGACCCCGGACAGGAGGATGGCTACACCTTC. Translation gives CASSDPGQEDGYTF.

CDR3 sequence reads: CASSVGPSGVFYNEQFF. CDR3 nucleotides: TGTGCCAGCAGCGTAGGCCCTTCCGGGGTATTCTACAATGAGCAGTTCTTC. The genes are TRBV9 and TRBJ2-1; tentative D call: TRBD2 (5 bases). The CDR3 contains 17 residues. Trimming removed 0 bases at V and 3 bases at J, with 16 bases between. Germline CDR1 reads SGDLS; CDR2 reads YYNGEE. The full variable domain, in which reference TRBV9 and TRBJ2-1 provide the parts outside the CDR3, is DSGVTQTPKHLITATGQRVTLRCSPRSGDLSVYWYQQSLDQGLQFLIQYYNGEERAKGNILERFSAQQFPDLHSELNLSSLELGDSALYFCASSVGPSGVFYNEQFFGPGTRLTVL.

The chain joins TRBV12-3 or TRBV12-4 to TRBJ2-7; TRBD1 might be the D (6 bases). The DNA end is a closer match to TRBJ2-5, so the J assignment may be wrong. This CDR3 region has 14 residues. In nucleotides, the CDR3 is TGTGCCAGCAGCCATTCGGGGCAGGGGGAGACCCAGTACTTC. Encoded protein: CASSHSGQGETQYF.

The sample holds many counts of this clonotype. The V call is TRBV5-1, the J call TRBJ1-2; TRBD1 matches at 9 bases. Trimming removed 1 base from V and 6 bases from J; junction bases left unmatched: 7. Germline V CDR1 and CDR2: SGHRS, YFSETQ. The CDR3 runs 15 residues. The CDR3 bases are TGCGCCAGCAGCTTGCCCGGGACAGGGCTCAATGGCTACACCTTC. Translation gives CASSLPGTGLNGYTF. Looking up the rest from reference TRBV5-1 and TRBJ1-2 gives the full variable domain: KAGVTQTPRYLIKTRGQQVTLSCSPISGHRSVSWYQQTPGQGLQFLFEYFSETQRNKGNFPGRFSGRQFSNSRSEMNVSTLELGDSALYLCASSLPGTGLNGYTFGSGTRLTVV.

The chain employs TRBV20-1 and TRBJ1-2; a weak D match, TRBD1 (5 bases). CDR1 is DFQATT, CDR2 SNEGSKA, per germline (reference sequence). Trimming cost V 6 bases and J 2 bases, with 10 bases left between them. The CDR3 sequence is 12 residues long. CDR3 sequence: CSAGTENYGYTF. The CDR3 DNA sequence: TGCAGTGCCGGGACGGAGAACTATGGCTACACCTTC.

The V call is TRBV5-1, the J call TRBJ1-4; maybe TRBD1 (5 bases). The V end was cut by 0 bases, the J end by 0 bases, with 6 bases between. Per the germline V gene, CDR1 is SGHRS and CDR2 is YFSETQ. The CDR3 contains 15 residues. CDR3 protein: CASSLVTATNEKLFF. For the CDR3, the DNA is TGCGCCAGCAGCTTGGTGACAGCAACTAATGAAAAACTGTTTTTT.

The chain links TRBV24-1 to TRBJ2-3; TRBD2 agrees at 13 bases. Germline-derived CDR1 and CDR2 are KGHDR and SFDVKD. The trim removed 4 bases at V and 3 bases at J, leaving 6 bases unmatched. This CDR3 spans 17 amino acids. CDR3 DNA sequence: TGTGCCACCAGTGAACTTGGGACTAGCGGGATAACAGATACGCAGTATTTT. This gives the protein CATSELGTSGITDTQYF.

The J gene is TRBJ2-2, the V gene TRBV20-1; TRBD1 is a possible D gene (6 bases). Trimming took 5 bases from V and 6 from J, leaving 19 bases between them. This CDR3 comprises 15 residues. Germline-derived CDR1 and CDR2 are DFQATT and SNEGSKA (reference sequence). The CDR3 DNA follows: TGCAGTGCTCGCCCAGTCCCAGGGGACGCCGGGGAGCTGTTTTTT. This gives the protein CSARPVPGDAGELFF.

In its sample, this clonotype was seen many times. V usage is TRBV12-3 or TRBV12-4 and J usage is TRBJ2-1; D gene ambiguous. The V and J ends lost 5 bases and 5 bases respectively, with 16 bases between them. This CDR3 spans 15 amino acids. The CDR3, as DNA: TGTGCCAGCAGTGAAGTGGATTGGGGTAACAATGAGCAGTTCTTC. It encodes CASSEVDWGNNEQFF.

This clonotype was counted ten times or more. The chain is built from TRBV27 and TRBJ1-6; D ambiguous. There are 14 residues in the CDR3. The germline gives CDR1 MNHEY, CDR2 SMNVEV (reference sequence). The V end lost 3 bases, the J end lost 0 bases, and 3 bases lay between the germline ends. CDR3 nucleotides: TGTGCCAGCAGTTTTACCTCCTATAATTCACCCCTCCACTTT. Its translation is CASSFTSYNSPLHF.

The chain is built from TRBV29-1 and TRBJ2-1; no firm D call. V dropped 4 bases and J dropped 8 bases, with 12 bases sitting between them. This CDR3 comprises 12 residues. Germline V lookup: CDR1 SQVTM, CDR2 ANQGSEA. The DNA for the CDR3 is TGCAGCGTTGTTTCGGTCGCTGATGAGCAGTTCTTC. As protein: CSVVSVADEQFF.

As for this clonotype: This sequence may be a read error, since a much larger clone differs from it by one base. This sequence joins TRBV6-6 and TRBJ1-1; the match to TRBD1 covers 9 bases. Germline V gene data show CDR1 as MNHNY and CDR2 as SVGAGI (reference sequence). The CDR3 runs to 13 residues. With V trimmed by 5 bases and J by 7 bases, 5 bases remained unmatched. This CDR3 is CASSDRGDIEAFF. CDR3 nucleotides: TGTGCCAGCAGTGACAGGGGGGACATTGAAGCTTTCTTT.

CDR3 DNA sequence: TGTGCCAGCAGCCAAGATGAGGGGGGCGGCACAGATACGCAGTATTTT. This translates into CASSQDEGGGTDTQYF. The gene calls are TRBV3-1 and TRBJ2-3; either TRBD1 or TRBD2 may supply D (6 bases each). The germline V gene has CDR1 LGHDT and CDR2 YNNKEL (reference sequence). The V and J ends lost 0 bases and 1 base respectively, with 11 bases between them. This CDR3 has 16 amino acids.

In its sample, this clonotype was seen a few times. The V call is TRBV12-3 or TRBV12-4, the J call TRBJ1-2; D remains ambiguous. Trimming left V 1 base short and J 7 bases short, with 13 bases between. The CDR3 has 14 residues. CDR3 protein: CASSLGGRLGGYTF. CDR3 nucleotide sequence: TGTGCCAGCAGTTTAGGCGGGCGGTTGGGTGGCTACACCTTC.

Many counts were recorded for this clonotype. The chain carries TRBV4-1 and TRBJ1-1; D perhaps matches TRBD1 (5 bases). Germline V gives CDR1 MGHRA, CDR2 YSYEKL. There are 15 residues in the CDR3. Trimming shortened V by 2 bases and J by 2 bases, and 12 bases separated the two germline ends. The CDR3 loop reads CASSQPPGPNTEAFF. The CDR3 coding sequence is TGCGCCAGCAGCCAACCCCCGGGACCTAACACTGAAGCTTTCTTT.

This CDR3 reads CSVEDISYEQYF. CDR3 DNA: TGCAGCGTGGAGGACATTTCCTACGAGCAGTACTTC. The chain links TRBV29-1 to TRBJ2-7, with D perhaps given as TRBD1 or TRBD2 (5 bases each). Trimming removed 6 bases from V and 1 base from J, with 10 bases in between. Per the germline V gene, CDR1 is SQVTM and CDR2 is ANQGSEA. The CDR3 consists of 12 residues.

This clonotype was recorded at least ten times. This chain links TRBV5-1 with TRBJ2-3, with 10 nucleotides matching TRBD1. This CDR3 is built from 16 residues. CDR1 SGHRS and CDR2 YFSETQ come from the germline V gene. V was pared by 4 bases and J by 5 bases, with 10 bases of the junction left unmatched. CDR3 sequence: CASSPSTGGGGDTQYF. The CDR3 DNA is TGCGCCAGCAGCCCTTCGACAGGGGGCGGTGGAGATACGCAGTATTTT.

The V call is TRBV28, the J call TRBJ1-5; 7 bases agree with TRBD1. Germline CDR1 and CDR2: MDHEN and SYDVKM. The V gene end was trimmed by 5 bases and the J gene end by 4 bases; junction bases not matched to a gene: 14. The CDR3 runs 17 residues. The CDR3 bases are TGTGCCAGCAGTCTGCGCAGGGGGTTGAGGGGGAATCAGCCCCAGCATTTT. Translation: CASSLRRGLRGNQPQHF.

This clonotype has only a few counts. This rearrangement joins TRBV24-1 to TRBJ2-1; perhaps D is TRBD1 or TRBD2 (5 bases each). This CDR3 is 16 amino acids long. Per germline, CDR1 KGHDR and CDR2 SFDVKD. Trimming left V 2 bases short and J 5 bases short, with 15 bases between. The CDR3 spells CATSDWGRDPHNEQFF. CDR3 DNA: TGTGCCACCAGTGATTGGGGCAGGGACCCACACAATGAGCAGTTCTTC.

The rearrangement uses TRBV27 and TRBJ2-3; possible D gene TRBD1, 5 bases. Per the germline V gene, CDR1 is MNHEY and CDR2 is SMNVEV (reference sequence). The V end lost 2 bases, the J end lost 8 bases, and 17 bases lay between the germline ends. The CDR3 has 15 amino acids. CDR3: CASSLRQGGVPTQYF. CDR3 sequence (DNA): TGTGCCAGCAGTTTACGGCAGGGTGGGGTCCCTACGCAGTATTTT.